The rows below give T cell receptor beta chains drawn from one sample of a study of cytomegalovirus exposure and HLA in healthy donors. Only in-frame clones appear in the TCRdb table, and some are missing; sequencing was by immunoSEQ multiplex PCR. The sample holds some 150,000 clones; around 84% are singletons and the top ten take 2% to 2.5%. Sequencing used PBMCs. The receptors shown here come from a boy between 2 and 15 years old in good health and CMV-seronegative. The CDR3 runs from the conserved cysteine through the conserved F or W. The D gene is left open where the match is weak. Expanded clones get a size class; other rows say once, few or many, or leave the size out.

CDR3 length: 16; J gene: TRBJ2-3; clone size: NA; D gene: NA; V gene: TRBV19; CDR3 DNA: TGTGCCAGTAGTACCCTTAGCGGCATTGGCACAGATACGCAGTATTTT; CDR3 protein: CASSTLSGIGTDTQYF
CDR3 length: 14; J gene: TRBJ2-7; clone size: NA; D gene: NA; V gene: TRBV5-6; CDR3 DNA: TGTGCCAGCAGCCCGACGCCCGGGTTTTACGAGCAGTACTTC; CDR3 protein: CASSPTPGFYEQYF
CDR3 length: 14; J gene: TRBJ1-1; clone size: NA; D gene: NA; V gene: TRBV6-5; CDR3 DNA: TGTGCCAGCAAAGGACAGAGTTCGAACACTGAAGCTTTCTTT; CDR3 protein: CASKGQSSNTEAFF
CDR3 length: 14; J gene: TRBJ1-4; clone size: NA; D gene: NA; V gene: TRBV4-2; CDR3 DNA: TGTGCCAGCAGCCAATCTGCAACTAATGAAAAACTGTTTTTT; CDR3 protein: CASSQSATNEKLFF
CDR3 length: 15; J gene: TRBJ2-4; clone size: few; D gene: NA; V gene: TRBV5-1; CDR3 DNA: TGCGCCAGCAGCTCCATCCCTCGGGGATGGAACATTCAGTACTTC; CDR3 protein: CASSSIPRGWNIQYF
CDR3 length: 15; J gene: TRBJ2-5; clone size: NA; D gene: TRBD1; V gene: TRBV18; CDR3 DNA: TGTGCCAGCTCACCAAGGACAGGGTCGCTGGAGACCCAGTACTTC; CDR3 protein: CASSPRTGSLETQYF
CDR3 length: 15; J gene: TRBJ1-4; clone size: NA; D gene: TRBD1; V gene: TRBV18; CDR3 DNA: TGTGCCAGCTCACCACTTCAGGGGGCCAGTGAAAAACTGTTTTTT; CDR3 protein: CASSPLQGASEKLFF
CDR3 length: 13; J gene: TRBJ1-2; clone size: NA; D gene: NA; V gene: TRBV6-1; CDR3 DNA: TGTGCCAGCAGTAGGACAGAAGACTATGGCTACACCTTC; CDR3 protein: CASSRTEDYGYTF
CDR3 length: 15; J gene: TRBJ2-1; clone size: NA; D gene: NA; V gene: TRBV4-3; CDR3 DNA: TGCGCCAGCAGCCAAAATCGAGGGGGCTACAATGAGCAGTTCTTC; CDR3 protein: CASSQNRGGYNEQFF
CDR3 length: 14; J gene: TRBJ1-2; clone size: NA; D gene: TRBD1; V gene: TRBV6-5; CDR3 DNA: TGTGCCAGCAGTTACCGGACAGGGGACTATGGCTACACCTTC; CDR3 protein: CASSYRTGDYGYTF
CDR3 length: 16; J gene: TRBJ1-5; clone size: NA; D gene: NA; V gene: TRBV6-1; CDR3 DNA: TGTGCCAGCAGTGAAAGGGGCAGTCCTAGCAATCAGCCCCAGCATTTT; CDR3 protein: CASSERGSPSNQPQHF
CDR3 length: 11; J gene: TRBJ1-1; clone size: NA; D gene: NA; V gene: TRBV30; CDR3 DNA: TGTGCCTGGAATCCGTACACTGAAGCTTTCTTT; CDR3 protein: CAWNPYTEAFF
CDR3 length: 15; J gene: TRBJ1-1; clone size: NA; D gene: TRBD1; V gene: TRBV9; CDR3 DNA: TGTGCCAGCAGCGGAGGGACAGCTGTGGTCACTGAAGCTTTCTTT; CDR3 protein: CASSGGTAVVTEAFF
CDR3 length: 14; J gene: TRBJ2-5; clone size: NA; D gene: NA; V gene: TRBV28; CDR3 DNA: TGTGCCAGCAGCGAAAGACAGTTACAAGAGACCCAGTACTTC; CDR3 protein: CASSERQLQETQYF
CDR3 length: 14; J gene: TRBJ1-2; clone size: NA; D gene: NA; V gene: TRBV19; CDR3 DNA: TGTGCCAGTAGTTTCCTGACAGCTAACTATGGCTACACCTTC; CDR3 protein: CASSFLTANYGYTF
CDR3 length: 15; J gene: TRBJ2-7; clone size: few; D gene: TRBD1; V gene: TRBV10-2; CDR3 DNA: TGCGCCAGCCATAAATCGGACAGGGAGGCCCGCGAGCAGTACTTC; CDR3 protein: CASHKSDREAREQYF
CDR3 length: 13; J gene: TRBJ2-7; clone size: NA; D gene: NA; V gene: TRBV4-3; CDR3 DNA: TGCGCCAGCAGCCGGACCGGAGGAACCGAGCAGTACTTC; CDR3 protein: CASSRTGGTEQYF
CDR3 length: 13; J gene: TRBJ2-7; clone size: NA; D gene: NA; V gene: TRBV11-2; CDR3 DNA: TGTGCCAGCAGCTTAGGGGGGGTGGACGAGCAGTACTTC; CDR3 protein: CASSLGGVDEQYF
CDR3 length: 16; J gene: TRBJ2-1; clone size: NA; D gene: TRBD2; V gene: TRBV27; CDR3 DNA: TGTGCCAGCAGGTGGGGGGGAGGGAACTCCTACAATGAGCAGTTCTTC; CDR3 protein: CASRWGGGNSYNEQFF
CDR3 length: 16; J gene: TRBJ2-1; clone size: once; D gene: TRBD2; V gene: TRBV9; CDR3 DNA: TGTGCCAGCAGCAGAGGGACTAGCGGGAGCAATGTTGAGCAGTTCTTC; CDR3 protein: CASSRGTSGSNVEQFF
CDR3 length: 15; J gene: TRBJ1-5; clone size: NA; D gene: NA; V gene: TRBV7-8; CDR3 DNA: TGTGCCAGCAGCGAACTGCTGAATAGCAATCAGCCCCAGCATTTT; CDR3 protein: CASSELLNSNQPQHF
CDR3 length: 16; J gene: TRBJ2-7; clone size: NA; D gene: NA; V gene: TRBV4-3; CDR3 DNA: TGCGCCAGCAGCCAAGCTGGTGCGGCTCGGTGGTACGAGCAGTACTTC; CDR3 protein: CASSQAGAARWYEQYF
CDR3 length: 17; J gene: TRBJ2-3; clone size: once; D gene: NA; V gene: TRBV9; CDR3 DNA: TGTGCCAGCAGCCCCAGACAGGGAGGCTATAGCACAGATACGCAGTATTTT; CDR3 protein: CASSPRQGGYSTDTQYF
CDR3 length: 11; J gene: TRBJ2-1; clone size: once; D gene: NA; V gene: TRBV7-2; CDR3 DNA: TGTGCCAGCAGCGATGGACTTCCGTGGGTCTTC; CDR3 protein: CASSDGLPWVF
CDR3 length: 17; J gene: TRBJ1-6; clone size: NA; D gene: NA; V gene: TRBV27; CDR3 DNA: TGTGCCAGCAGGATTTTTAAGGGGCAGTTCTATAATTCACCCCTCCACTTT; CDR3 protein: CASRIFKGQFYNSPLHF
CDR3 length: 16; J gene: TRBJ2-1; clone size: NA; D gene: NA; V gene: TRBV7-9; CDR3 DNA: TGTGCCAGCAGCTTAATTCTCTCAGGGGACTACAATGAGCAGTTCTTC; CDR3 protein: CASSLILSGDYNEQFF
CDR3 length: 17; J gene: TRBJ2-5; clone size: few; D gene: TRBD2; V gene: TRBV14; CDR3 DNA: TGTGCCAGCAGCCAAGACGAGCGGGGGGGGTACCAAGAGACCCAGTACTTC; CDR3 protein: CASSQDERGGYQETQYF
CDR3 length: 15; J gene: TRBJ2-2; clone size: once; D gene: TRBD1; V gene: TRBV6-1; CDR3 DNA: TGTGCCGGCCGGGACAGGGAAGGCGACACCGGGGAGCTGTTTTTT; CDR3 protein: CAGRDREGDTGELFF
CDR3 length: 14; J gene: TRBJ1-6; clone size: NA; D gene: NA; V gene: TRBV7-9; CDR3 DNA: TGTTCCAGCAGCACGGGACACGCTAATTCACCCCTCCACTTT; CDR3 protein: CSSSTGHANSPLHF
CDR3 length: 17; J gene: TRBJ1-4; clone size: NA; D gene: NA; V gene: TRBV28; CDR3 DNA: TGTGCCAGCAGTCAAGAAATCCAGACAGCGACTAATGAAAAACTGTTTTTT; CDR3 protein: CASSQEIQTATNEKLFF
CDR3 length: 13; J gene: TRBJ2-2; clone size: NA; D gene: NA; V gene: TRBV5-1; CDR3 DNA: TGCGCCAGCAGCTCACAGGGTACCGGGGAGCTGTTTTTT; CDR3 protein: CASSSQGTGELFF
CDR3 length: 16; J gene: TRBJ2-1; clone size: NA; D gene: TRBD2; V gene: TRBV13; CDR3 DNA: TGTGCCAGCAGCTCGGGACTAGCGGGAGGGCCGGATGAGCAGTTCTTC; CDR3 protein: CASSSGLAGGPDEQFF
CDR3 length: 16; J gene: TRBJ1-6; clone size: NA; D gene: TRBD1; V gene: TRBV11-2; CDR3 DNA: TGTGCCAGCAGCGGGACCGGGACAGACTATAATTCACCCCTCCACTTT; CDR3 protein: CASSGTGTDYNSPLHF
CDR3 length: 16; J gene: TRBJ2-1; clone size: NA; D gene: TRBD1; V gene: TRBV7-8; CDR3 DNA: TGTGCCAGCAGCTTCGCGGACAGGAGCTCCTACAATGAGCAGTTCTTC; CDR3 protein: CASSFADRSSYNEQFF
CDR3 length: 15; J gene: TRBJ1-5; clone size: NA; D gene: TRBD1; V gene: TRBV2; CDR3 DNA: TGTGCCAGCAGTGGGACAGGGCCTCGCAATCAGCCCCAGCATTTT; CDR3 protein: CASSGTGPRNQPQHF
CDR3 length: 17; J gene: TRBJ1-4; clone size: few; D gene: TRBD1; V gene: TRBV2; CDR3 DNA: TGTGCCAGCACGAACCGGGGACAGGGGGAAGAGGATGAAAAACTGTTTTTT; CDR3 protein: CASTNRGQGEEDEKLFF
CDR3 length: 13; J gene: TRBJ2-7; clone size: NA; D gene: TRBD2; V gene: TRBV5-4; CDR3 DNA: TGTGCCAGCAGGACTAGCGGAAACTACGAGCAGTACTTC; CDR3 protein: CASRTSGNYEQYF
CDR3 length: 12; J gene: TRBJ2-1; clone size: once; D gene: NA; V gene: TRBV11-2; CDR3 DNA: TGTGCCAGCGGCGGACAGTACAATGAGCAGTTCTTC; CDR3 protein: CASGGQYNEQFF
CDR3 length: 16; J gene: TRBJ1-2; clone size: NA; D gene: NA; V gene: TRBV19; CDR3 DNA: TGTGCCAGTAGTATAGAACAGGTACGGAGTGCCTATGGCTACACCTTC; CDR3 protein: CASSIEQVRSAYGYTF
CDR3 length: 14; J gene: TRBJ1-1; clone size: NA; D gene: NA; V gene: TRBV6-5; CDR3 DNA: TGTGCCAGCAGTTACGACAGGCTGAACACGGAAGCTTTCTTT; CDR3 protein: CASSYDRLNTEAFF
CDR3 length: 17; J gene: TRBJ2-5; clone size: few; D gene: NA; V gene: TRBV19; CDR3 DNA: TGTGCCAGTAGTATCCGGCTCGGCAGGGGGGTAGAAGAGACCCAGTACTTC; CDR3 protein: CASSIRLGRGVEETQYF
CDR3 length: 15; J gene: TRBJ2-7; clone size: once; D gene: NA; V gene: TRBV5-4; CDR3 DNA: TGTGCCAGCACCTCTAAGGAGGACAGTAACTACGAGCAGTACTTC; CDR3 protein: CASTSKEDSNYEQYF
CDR3 length: 11; J gene: TRBJ2-5; clone size: once; D gene: NA; V gene: TRBV9; CDR3 DNA: TGTGCCAGCAGCGTAGGAGGGACCCAGTACTTC; CDR3 protein: CASSVGGTQYF
CDR3 length: 14; J gene: TRBJ1-5; clone size: few; D gene: NA; V gene: TRBV5-6; CDR3 DNA: TGTGCCAGCAGCTTGGCCGGGAGAAATCAGCCCCAGCATTTT; CDR3 protein: CASSLAGRNQPQHF
CDR3 length: 12; J gene: TRBJ2-1; clone size: few; D gene: NA; V gene: TRBV18; CDR3 DNA: TGTGCCAGCTCACCAATCGGGAGTGAGCAGTTCTTC; CDR3 protein: CASSPIGSEQFF
CDR3 length: 15; J gene: TRBJ1-4; clone size: few; D gene: NA; V gene: TRBV5-4; CDR3 DNA: TGTGCCAGCAGCACCGACAGCGCAACTAATGAAAAACTGTTTTTT; CDR3 protein: CASSTDSATNEKLFF
CDR3 length: 16; J gene: TRBJ2-7; clone size: NA; D gene: TRBD1; V gene: TRBV7-2; CDR3 DNA: TGTGCCAGCAGCTTAGCAGCGGTGACAGGGGGGTACGAGCAGTACTTC; CDR3 protein: CASSLAAVTGGYEQYF
CDR3 length: 15; J gene: TRBJ1-1; clone size: NA; D gene: NA; V gene: TRBV10-3; CDR3 DNA: TGTGCCATCAGTGAAAGCTCGGGGGTTTACACTGAAGCTTTCTTT; CDR3 protein: CAISESSGVYTEAFF
CDR3 length: 14; J gene: TRBJ1-2; clone size: NA; D gene: NA; V gene: TRBV19; CDR3 DNA: TGTGCCAGTAGTATCGGTGAAGGGGACTATGGCTACACCTTC; CDR3 protein: CASSIGEGDYGYTF
CDR3 length: 15; J gene: TRBJ1-5; clone size: NA; D gene: TRBD1; V gene: TRBV9; CDR3 DNA: TGTGCCAGCAGCGTAGACGGGACAGGGAATCAGCCCCAGCATTTT; CDR3 protein: CASSVDGTGNQPQHF
CDR3 length: 13; J gene: TRBJ2-1; clone size: NA; D gene: TRBD1; V gene: TRBV10-3; CDR3 DNA: TGTGCCAGCGGGGACAGGGTGGTCAATGAGCAGTTCTTC; CDR3 protein: CASGDRVVNEQFF
CDR3 length: 15; J gene: TRBJ1-2; clone size: NA; D gene: TRBD1; V gene: TRBV5-1; CDR3 DNA: TGCGCCAGCAGCTCTCCGGGACAGGGGGCGTATGGCTACACCTTC; CDR3 protein: CASSSPGQGAYGYTF
CDR3 length: 15; J gene: TRBJ2-7; clone size: NA; D gene: TRBD2; V gene: TRBV15; CDR3 DNA: TGTGCCACCAGCTATGATTCTAGCGGGCTCTACGAGCAGTACTTC; CDR3 protein: CATSYDSSGLYEQYF